This TCR beta chain came from a study of CD8 T cells in Susac syndrome. An amount of RNA that ranged from about 0.45 to 1 ug was reverse transcribed with random hexamers. MiXCR, run by TCRdb on the immunoSEQ multiplex PCR reads, gives a single entry per CDR3 protein. The data contain over 130,000 distinct CDR3 sequences, around 95% of them singletons. What was sequenced was CD4+ T cells from PBMCs. The receptor was isolated from a human donor with Susac syndrome.

Here the CDR3 DNA reads TGCAGCGTTGTTAGGGACAGTTCCCACGAGCAGTACTTC. Translation: CSVVRDSSHEQYF. This rearrangement joins TRBV29-1 to TRBJ2-7; 7 bases are shared with TRBD1. The CDR3 sequence is 13 residues long. Germline V lookup: CDR1 SQVTM, CDR2 ANQGSEA. V gave up 4 bases and J gave up 5 bases; unmatched junction bases: 8.